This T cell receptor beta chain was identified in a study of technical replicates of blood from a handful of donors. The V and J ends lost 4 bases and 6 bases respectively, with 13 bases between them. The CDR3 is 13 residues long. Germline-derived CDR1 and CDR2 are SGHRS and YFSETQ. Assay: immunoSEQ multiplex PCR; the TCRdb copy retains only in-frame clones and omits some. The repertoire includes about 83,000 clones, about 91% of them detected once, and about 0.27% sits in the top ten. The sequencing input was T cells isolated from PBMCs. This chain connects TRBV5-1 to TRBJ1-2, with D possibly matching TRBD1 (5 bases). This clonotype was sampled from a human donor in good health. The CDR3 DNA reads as TGCGCCAGCAGCCCAGACAGTATGAATGGCTACACCTTC. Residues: CASSPDSMNGYTF. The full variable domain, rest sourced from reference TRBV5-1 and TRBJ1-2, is KAGVTQTPRYLIKTRGQQVTLSCSPISGHRSVSWYQQTPGQGLQFLFEYFSETQRNKGNFPGRFSGRQFSNSRSEMNVSTLELGDSALYLCASSPDSMNGYTFGSGTRLTVV.